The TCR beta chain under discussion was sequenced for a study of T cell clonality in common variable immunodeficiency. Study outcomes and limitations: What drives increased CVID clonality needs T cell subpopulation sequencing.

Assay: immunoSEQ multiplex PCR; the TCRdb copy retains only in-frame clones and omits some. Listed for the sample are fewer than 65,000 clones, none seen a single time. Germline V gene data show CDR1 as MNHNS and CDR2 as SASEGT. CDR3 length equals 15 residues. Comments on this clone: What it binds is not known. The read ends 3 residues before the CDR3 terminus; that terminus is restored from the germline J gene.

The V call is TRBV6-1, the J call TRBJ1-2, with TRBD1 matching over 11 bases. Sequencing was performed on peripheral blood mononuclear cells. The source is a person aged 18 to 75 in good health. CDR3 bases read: TGTGCCAGCAGTGAAGGGACAGGGGGCTACGACGAC. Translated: CASSEGTGGYDD. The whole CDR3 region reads CASSEGTGGYDDYTF.